This is a list of T cell receptor beta chains from one sample in a study of blood T cell repertoires in COVID-19. Measured with immunoSEQ multiplex PCR; TCRdb has only the in-frame clones, and not every one. This repertoire shows fewer than 150,000 clones, roughly four fifths found once; its top ten account for 18%. The sample was PBMCs or T cells enriched from blood (not recorded which). The source is a man aged 30 to 45 who had recovered from COVID-19. Each CDR3 is given with its conserved first and last residue. A D gene is named only where the DNA matches it firmly. Clone size is given for some rows only: seen once, a few or many times, or a class if the clone is expanded.

size	J	D	V	CDR3	DNA
-	TRBJ2-1	TRBD2	TRBV27	CASSLPPGLAGVEQFF	TGTGCCAGCAGTTTACCCCCCGGACTAGCGGGAGTTGAGCAGTTCTTC
-	TRBJ1-1	TRBD1	TRBV6-5	CASRDRGEAFF	TGTGCCAGCCGGGACAGGGGCGAAGCTTTCTTT
many	TRBJ1-4	-	TRBV29-1	CSVRVVEKLFF	TGCAGCGTCCGTGTTGTAGAGAAACTGTTTTTT
-	TRBJ2-1	-	TRBV7-9	CASSPFNEQFF	TGTGCCAGCAGCCCCTTCAATGAGCAGTTCTTC
-	TRBJ1-5	-	TRBV5-1	CASSLEGGPQPQHF	TGCGCCAGCAGCTTGGAAGGAGGGCCTCAGCCCCAGCATTTT
-	TRBJ1-2	TRBD1	TRBV14	CASSRARTGRGLYGYTF	TGTGCCAGCAGCCGAGCTCGGACAGGGAGGGGTCTCTATGGCTACACCTTC
once	TRBJ1-2	-	TRBV7-9	CASSQLRTDPYGYTF	TGTGCCAGCAGCCAACTTAGGACAGATCCTTATGGCTACACCTTC
once	TRBJ2-3	-	TRBV9	CASSVQDSSTDTQYF	TGTGCCAGCAGCGTACAGGACAGTAGCACAGATACGCAGTATTTT
-	TRBJ2-7	-	TRBV6-5	CASSYISAVGEQYF	TGTGCCAGCAGTTACATATCAGCCGTCGGGGAGCAGTACTTC
-	TRBJ2-3	TRBD2	TRBV7-2	CASSLAGGPGTDTQYF	TGTGCCAGCAGTCTAGCGGGGGGGCCGGGCACAGATACGCAGTATTTT